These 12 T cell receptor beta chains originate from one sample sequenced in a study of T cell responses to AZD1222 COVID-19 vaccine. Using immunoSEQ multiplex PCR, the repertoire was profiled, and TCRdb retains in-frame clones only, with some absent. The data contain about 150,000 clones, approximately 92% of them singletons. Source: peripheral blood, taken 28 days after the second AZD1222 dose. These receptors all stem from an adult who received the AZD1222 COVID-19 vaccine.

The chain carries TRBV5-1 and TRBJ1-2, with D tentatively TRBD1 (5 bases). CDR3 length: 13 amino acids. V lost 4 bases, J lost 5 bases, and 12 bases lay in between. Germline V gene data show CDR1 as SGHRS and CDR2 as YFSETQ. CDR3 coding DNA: TGCGCCAGCAGCCCCGGGACCTTTTATGGCTACACCTTC. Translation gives CASSPGTFYGYTF.

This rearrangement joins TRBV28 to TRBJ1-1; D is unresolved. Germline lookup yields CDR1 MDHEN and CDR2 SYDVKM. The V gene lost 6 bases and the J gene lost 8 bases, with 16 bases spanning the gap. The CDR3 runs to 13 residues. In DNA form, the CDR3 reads TGTGCCAGCAGCGAACTCAAAGTTGGAGAAGCTTTCTTT. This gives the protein CASSELKVGEAFF.

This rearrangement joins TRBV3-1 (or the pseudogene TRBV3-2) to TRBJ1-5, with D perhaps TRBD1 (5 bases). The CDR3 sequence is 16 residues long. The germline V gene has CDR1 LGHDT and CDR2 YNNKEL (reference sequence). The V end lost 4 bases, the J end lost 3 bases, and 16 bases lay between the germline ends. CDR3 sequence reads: CASSPNIGTVNQPQHF. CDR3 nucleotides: TGTGCCAGCAGCCCAAATATAGGGACGGTCAATCAGCCCCAGCATTTT.

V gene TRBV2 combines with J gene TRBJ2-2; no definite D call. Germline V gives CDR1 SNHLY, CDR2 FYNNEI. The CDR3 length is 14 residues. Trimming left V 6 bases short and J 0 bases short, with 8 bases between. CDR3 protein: CASSYTANTGELFF. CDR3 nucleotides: TGTGCCAGCAGCTATACAGCGAACACCGGGGAGCTGTTTTTT.

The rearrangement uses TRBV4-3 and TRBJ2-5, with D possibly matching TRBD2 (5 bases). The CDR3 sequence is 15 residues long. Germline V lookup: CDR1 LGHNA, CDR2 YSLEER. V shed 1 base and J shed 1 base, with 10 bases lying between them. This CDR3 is CASSQAVRGQETQYF. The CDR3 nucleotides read TGCGCCAGCAGCCAAGCCGTCCGGGGCCAAGAGACCCAGTACTTC.

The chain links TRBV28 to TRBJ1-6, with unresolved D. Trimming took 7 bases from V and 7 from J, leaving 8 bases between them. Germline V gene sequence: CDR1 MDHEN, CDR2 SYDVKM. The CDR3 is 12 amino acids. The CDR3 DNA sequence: TGTGCCAGCATGGGTAGGAATTCACCCCTCCACTTT. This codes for CASMGRNSPLHF.

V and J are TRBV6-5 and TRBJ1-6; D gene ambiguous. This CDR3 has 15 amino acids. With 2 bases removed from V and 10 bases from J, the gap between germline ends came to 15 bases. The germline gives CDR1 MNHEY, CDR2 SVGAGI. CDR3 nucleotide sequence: TGTGCCAGCAGTTACACTCGCTATTCGGTGTCACCCCTCCACTTT. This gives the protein CASSYTRYSVSPLHF.

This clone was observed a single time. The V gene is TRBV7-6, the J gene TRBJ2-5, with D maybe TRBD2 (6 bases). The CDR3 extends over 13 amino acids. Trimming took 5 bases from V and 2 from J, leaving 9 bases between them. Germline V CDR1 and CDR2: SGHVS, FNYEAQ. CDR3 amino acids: CASSPLAQETQYF. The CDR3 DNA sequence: TGTGCCAGCAGCCCTCTAGCGCAAGAGACCCAGTACTTC.

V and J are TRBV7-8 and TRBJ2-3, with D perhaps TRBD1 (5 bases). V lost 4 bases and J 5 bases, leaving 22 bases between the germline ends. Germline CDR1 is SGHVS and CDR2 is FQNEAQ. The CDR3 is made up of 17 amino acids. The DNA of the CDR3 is TGTGCCAGCAGCTACGAAGGGGAACAGTTGCTTGTAGATACGCAGTATTTT. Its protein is CASSYEGEQLLVDTQYF.

CDR3 sequence: CSARVSYGYTF. Here the CDR3 DNA reads TGCAGTGCTAGAGTTTCCTATGGCTACACCTTC. The V gene is TRBV20-1, the J gene TRBJ1-2; D unresolved. There are 11 residues in the CDR3. Trimming took 1 base from V and 4 from J, leaving 4 bases between them. Germline CDR1 DFQATT, CDR2 SNEGSKA (reference sequence).

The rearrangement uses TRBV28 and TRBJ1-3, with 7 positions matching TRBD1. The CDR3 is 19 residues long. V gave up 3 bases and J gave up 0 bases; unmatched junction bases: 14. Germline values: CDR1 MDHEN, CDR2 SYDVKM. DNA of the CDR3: TGTGCCAGCAGTTTCCTCTGGACAGGTGGCTACGTCTCTGGAAACACCATATATTTT. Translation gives CASSFLWTGGYVSGNTIYF.

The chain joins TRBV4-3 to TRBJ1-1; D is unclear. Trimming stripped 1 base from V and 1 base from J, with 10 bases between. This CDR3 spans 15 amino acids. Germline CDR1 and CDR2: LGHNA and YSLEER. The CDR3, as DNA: TGCGCCAGCAGCCAAGTAATGCCGCCGAACACTGAAGCTTTCTTT. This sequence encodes CASSQVMPPNTEAFF.